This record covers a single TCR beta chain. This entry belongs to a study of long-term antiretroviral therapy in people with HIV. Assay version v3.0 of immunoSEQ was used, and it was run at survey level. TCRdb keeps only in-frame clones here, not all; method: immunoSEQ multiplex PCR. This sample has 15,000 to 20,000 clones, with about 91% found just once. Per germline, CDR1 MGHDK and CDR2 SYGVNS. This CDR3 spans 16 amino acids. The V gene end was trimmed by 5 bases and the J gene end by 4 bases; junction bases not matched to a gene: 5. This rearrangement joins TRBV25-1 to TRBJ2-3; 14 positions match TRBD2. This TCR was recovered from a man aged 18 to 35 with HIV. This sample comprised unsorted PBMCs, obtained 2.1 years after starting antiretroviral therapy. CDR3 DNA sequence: TGTGCCAGCAGTTCGGGACTAGCGGGAGACTCAGATACGCAGTATTTT. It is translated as CASSSGLAGDSDTQYF.